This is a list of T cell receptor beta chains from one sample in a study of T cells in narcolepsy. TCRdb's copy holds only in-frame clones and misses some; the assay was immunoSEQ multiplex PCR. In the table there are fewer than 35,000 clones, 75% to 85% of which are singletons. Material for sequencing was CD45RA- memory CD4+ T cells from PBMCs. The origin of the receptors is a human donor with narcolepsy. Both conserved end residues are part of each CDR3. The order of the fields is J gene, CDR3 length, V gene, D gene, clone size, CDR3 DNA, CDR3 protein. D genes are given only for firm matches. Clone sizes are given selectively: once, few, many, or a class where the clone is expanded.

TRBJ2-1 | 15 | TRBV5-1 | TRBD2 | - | TGCGCCAGCAGCAATAGCGGGACCTCCTACAATGAGCAGTTCTTC | CASSNSGTSYNEQFF
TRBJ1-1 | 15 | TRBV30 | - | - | TGTGCCTGGAGTGTCTTAGGGGCGACCGGCTCGGGGGCTTTCTTT | CAWSVLGATGSGAFF
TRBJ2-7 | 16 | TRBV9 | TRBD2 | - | TGTGCCAGCAGCCCTGACGGGGGGTGGAGCTCCTACGAGCAGTACTTC | CASSPDGGWSSYEQYF
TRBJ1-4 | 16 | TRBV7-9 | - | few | TGTGCCAGCAGCTTTGGTGTTCAGGGCTCGAATGAAAAACTGTTTTTT | CASSFGVQGSNEKLFF
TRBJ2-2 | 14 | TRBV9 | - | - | TGTGCCAGCAGCGTCTCCCGGAGGACTGGGGAGCTGTTTTTT | CASSVSRRTGELFF
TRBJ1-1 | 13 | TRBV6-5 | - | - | TGTGCCTCCTTCGGTGACATGAACACTGAAGCTTTCTTT | CASFGDMNTEAFF
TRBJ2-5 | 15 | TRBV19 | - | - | TGTGCCAGTAGTGGAGGGACACCCCGGAAAGAGACCCAGTACTTC | CASSGGTPRKETQYF
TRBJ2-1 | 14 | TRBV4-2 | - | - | TGTGCCAGCAGCCAAGATAGTATACCTAATGAGCAGTTCTTC | CASSQDSIPNEQFF
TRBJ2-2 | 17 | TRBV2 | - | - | TGTGCCAGCAGTGAAGTCACTAGGGCCGCGAACACCGGGGAGCTGTTTTTT | CASSEVTRAANTGELFF
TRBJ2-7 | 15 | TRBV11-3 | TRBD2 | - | TGTGCCACCGAGCCCTCGGGGGGTGATTCCTACGAGCAGTACTTC | CATEPSGGDSYEQYF
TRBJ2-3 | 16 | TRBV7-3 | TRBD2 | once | TGTGCCAGCAGCTTAGGCGGGAGGGCCGGCACAGATACGCAGTATTTT | CASSLGGRAGTDTQYF
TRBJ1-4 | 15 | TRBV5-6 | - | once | TGTGCCAGCAGCTTTCAGGGGCGGGTTGGGGAAAAACTGTTTTTT | CASSFQGRVGEKLFF
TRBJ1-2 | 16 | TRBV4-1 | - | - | TGCGCCAGCAGCCAAGATAACCCAGAATCCTCCTATGGCTACACCTTC | CASSQDNPESSYGYTF
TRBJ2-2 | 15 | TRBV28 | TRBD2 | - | TGTGCCAGCAGGATAATCCGGGGGGGGACAGGGGAGCTGTTTTTT | CASRIIRGGTGELFF
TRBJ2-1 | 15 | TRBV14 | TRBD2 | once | TGTGCCAGCAGCTCCGCGGGGGGTCGCCACAATGAGCAGTTCTTC | CASSSAGGRHNEQFF
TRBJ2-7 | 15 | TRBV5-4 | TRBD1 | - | TGTGCCAGCAGCTTGGTGGGACAGGGGGCTGGAGAGCAGTACTTC | CASSLVGQGAGEQYF
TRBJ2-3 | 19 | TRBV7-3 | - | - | TGTGCCAGCATCTTTAGCCGGGGGACAGCTCGTTCTAGCACAGATACGCAGTATTTT | CASIFSRGTARSSTDTQYF
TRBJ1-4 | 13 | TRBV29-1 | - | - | TGCAGCGTTGAACGGACTGAAGGGGAAAAACTGTTTTTT | CSVERTEGEKLFF
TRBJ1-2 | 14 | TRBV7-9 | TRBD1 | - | TGTGCCAGCAGCGGCCCGGGACAGGGGTATGGCTACACCTTC | CASSGPGQGYGYTF
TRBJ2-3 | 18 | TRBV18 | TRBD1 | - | TGTGCCAGCTCACCCAAAACCGGGACAGGGGGCAGCACAGATACGCAGTATTTT | CASSPKTGTGGSTDTQYF
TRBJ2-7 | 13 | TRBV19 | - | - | TGTGCCAGTTCACGGGAGCACTCCTACGAGCAGTACTTC | CASSREHSYEQYF
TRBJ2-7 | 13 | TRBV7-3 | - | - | TGTGCCAGCAGCTTCCGGGCTGGGAACGAGCAGTACTTC | CASSFRAGNEQYF
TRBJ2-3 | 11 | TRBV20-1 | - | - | TGCGGTAACTCCAGGGGAGATACGCAGTATTTT | CGNSRGDTQYF
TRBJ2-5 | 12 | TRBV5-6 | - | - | TGTGCCAGCAGCTTGACCGGTCTGAGCCAGTACTTC | CASSLTGLSQYF
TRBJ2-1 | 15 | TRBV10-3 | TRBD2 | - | TGTGCCATCAGTGACCTAGCGGGGGCCGGGGGTGAGCAGTTCTTC | CAISDLAGAGGEQFF
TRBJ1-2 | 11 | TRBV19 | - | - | TGTGCCAGTAGTTCCTTAGGGGGCTACACCTTC | CASSSLGGYTF
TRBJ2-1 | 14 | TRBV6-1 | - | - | TGTGCCAGCATTGGGAGGAGCTCCTACAATGAGCAGTTCTTC | CASIGRSSYNEQFF
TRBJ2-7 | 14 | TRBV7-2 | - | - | TGTGCCAGCAGCTTCGGCGGGCGAAGCTACGAGCAGTACTTC | CASSFGGRSYEQYF
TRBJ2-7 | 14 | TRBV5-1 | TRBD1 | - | TGCGCCAGCAGCTACCAGGACAGGGAGTCCGAGCAGTACTTC | CASSYQDRESEQYF
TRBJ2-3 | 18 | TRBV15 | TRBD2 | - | TGTGCCACCAGCACTCGACCGGGGAGGGGCGAAGGCACAGATACGCAGTATTTT | CATSTRPGRGEGTDTQYF
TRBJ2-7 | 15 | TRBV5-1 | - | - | TGCGCCAGCAGCTTGGATTCCGGGACCTACTACGAGCAGTACTTC | CASSLDSGTYYEQYF
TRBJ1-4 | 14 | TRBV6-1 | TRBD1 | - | TGTGCCAGCAGTGGATGGACAGGGGGCGAAAAACTGTTTTTT | CASSGWTGGEKLFF
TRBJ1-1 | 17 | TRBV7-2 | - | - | TGTGCCAGCAGCATAGAGCCTGGGCGGGTACGTCGGACTGAAGCTTTCTTT | CASSIEPGRVRRTEAFF
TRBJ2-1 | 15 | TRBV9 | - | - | TGTGCCAGCAGCGTAGATCACGGGAGCACCCCTGAGCAGTTCTTC | CASSVDHGSTPEQFF
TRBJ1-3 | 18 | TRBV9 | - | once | TGTGCCAGCAGCGTAGGTGCCGGACAGCTGGGATCTGGAAACACCATATATTTT | CASSVGAGQLGSGNTIYF
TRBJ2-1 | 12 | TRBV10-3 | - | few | TGTGCCATCAGCGGACTCCTTCGGGAGCAGTTCTTC | CAISGLLREQFF
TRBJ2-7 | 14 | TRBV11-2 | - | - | TGTGCCAGCAGCCCGTCGGAAGGTGTGTACGAGCAGTACTTC | CASSPSEGVYEQYF
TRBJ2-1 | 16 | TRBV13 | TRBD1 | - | TGTGCCAGCAGCAGAGACCGGGACAGGGGTTTCAATGAGCAGTTCTTC | CASSRDRDRGFNEQFF
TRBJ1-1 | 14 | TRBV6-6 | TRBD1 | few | TGTGCCAGCAGTAAGGGACAGGCCAGAACTGAAGCTTTCTTT | CASSKGQARTEAFF
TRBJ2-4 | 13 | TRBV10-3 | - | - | TGTGCCATCAGTGAGTCTGCTGAAACCCTTCAGTACTTC | CAISESAETLQYF
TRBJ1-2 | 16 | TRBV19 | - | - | TGTGCCAGTAGTAGTTCTAGCGGGATGGCGGCCTATGGCTACACCTTC | CASSSSSGMAAYGYTF
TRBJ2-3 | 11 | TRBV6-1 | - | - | TGTGCCAGCACCCGACAGGATACGCAGTATTTT | CASTRQDTQYF
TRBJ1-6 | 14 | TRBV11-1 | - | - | TGTGCCAGCAGCTTACCGAGAGAGAATTCACCCCTCCACTTT | CASSLPRENSPLHF
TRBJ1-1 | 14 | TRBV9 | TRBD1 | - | TGTGCCAGCAGCGTAGGTCCAGGGGGCACTGAAGCTTTCTTT | CASSVGPGGTEAFF
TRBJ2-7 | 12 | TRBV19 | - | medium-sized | TGTGCCAGTAGTATAGGGGGTTACGAGCAGTACTTC | CASSIGGYEQYF
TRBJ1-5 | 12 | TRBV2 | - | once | TGTGCCAGCAGAGGAGGCGGTCAGCCCCAGCATTTT | CASRGGGQPQHF
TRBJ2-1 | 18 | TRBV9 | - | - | TGTGCCAGCAGCGTGATCCCAGGAGGCGGGATAGGGGGCAATGAGCAGTTCTTC | CASSVIPGGGIGGNEQFF
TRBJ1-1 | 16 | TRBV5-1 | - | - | TGCGCCAGCAGCTTGGAACCTGGGGGTTCGAACACTGAAGCTTTCTTT | CASSLEPGGSNTEAFF
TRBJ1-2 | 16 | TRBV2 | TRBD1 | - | TGTGCCAGCAGTGAGGCCAGGGGGCCGATGTACTATGGCTACACCTTC | CASSEARGPMYYGYTF
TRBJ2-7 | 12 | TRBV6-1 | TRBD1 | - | TGTGCCAGCAGGGACAGGGCTTACGAGCAGTACTTC | CASRDRAYEQYF
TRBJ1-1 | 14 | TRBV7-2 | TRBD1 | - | TGTGCCAGCAGCTCGGGACAGGTGAACACTGAAGCTTTCTTT | CASSSGQVNTEAFF
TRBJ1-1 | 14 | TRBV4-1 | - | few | TGCGCCAGCAGCCAAACAACAGTGAACACTGAAGCTTTCTTT | CASSQTTVNTEAFF
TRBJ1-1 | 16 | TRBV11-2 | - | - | TGTGCCAGCAGCTTAGTGGCCCTGCAGGGGAACACTGAAGCTTTCTTT | CASSLVALQGNTEAFF
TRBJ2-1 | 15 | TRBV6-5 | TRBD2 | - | TGTGCCAGCAGTCGGACTAGCGGGAGGGCCGGTGAGCAGTTCTTC | CASSRTSGRAGEQFF
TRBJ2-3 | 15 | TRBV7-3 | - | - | TGTGCCAGCAGCCTCCAGGGGACTAGCACAGATACGCAGTATTTT | CASSLQGTSTDTQYF